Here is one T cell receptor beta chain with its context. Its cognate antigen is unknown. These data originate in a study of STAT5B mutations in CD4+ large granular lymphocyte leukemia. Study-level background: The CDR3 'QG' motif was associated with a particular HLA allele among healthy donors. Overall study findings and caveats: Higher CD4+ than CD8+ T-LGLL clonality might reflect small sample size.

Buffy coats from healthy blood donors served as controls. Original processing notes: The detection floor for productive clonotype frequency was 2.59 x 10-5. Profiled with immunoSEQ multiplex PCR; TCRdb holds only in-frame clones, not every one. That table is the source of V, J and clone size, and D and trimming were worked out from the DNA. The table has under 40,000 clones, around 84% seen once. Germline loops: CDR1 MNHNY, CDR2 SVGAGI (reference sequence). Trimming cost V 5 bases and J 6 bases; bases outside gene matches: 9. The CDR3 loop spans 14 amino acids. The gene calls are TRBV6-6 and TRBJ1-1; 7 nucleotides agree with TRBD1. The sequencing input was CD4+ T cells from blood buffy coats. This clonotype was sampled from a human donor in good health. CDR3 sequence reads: CASSQGTVVAEAFF. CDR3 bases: TGTGCCAGCAGTCAAGGGACAGTAGTAGCTGAAGCTTTCTTT.